This TCR beta chain originates from a study of OX40 agonist ivuxolimab in advanced cancers. The CDR3 is made up of 15 amino acids. With 6 bases clipped from V and 3 bases from J, the junction kept 9 bases outside the gene matches. The germline V gene has CDR1 MNHNY and CDR2 SVGAGI (reference sequence). Sequenced by immunoSEQ multiplex PCR; TCRdb stores in-frame clones only, minus some. Among about 82,000 clones listed, around four fifths were seen once. The rearrangement links TRBV6-6 to TRBJ1-2, with 8 bases fitting TRBD1. The sequence derives from an adult with an advanced solid tumor such as melanoma, head and neck, liver or kidney cancer. Here the sequenced sample was CD4+ or CD8+ T cells sorted from blood, taken in a trial of the OX40 agonist ivuxolimab. The CDR3 region has the DNA TGTGCCAGCAGAGCTGAGACAGGGGCGGACTATGGCTACACCTTC. This encodes CASRAETGADYGYTF.